A single sample gave rise to the 16 T cell receptor beta chains below, sequenced in a study of CXCR3-negative and CXCR3-positive naive CD8 T cells. Findings and caveats of the study: Comparison of naive cells showed more hydrophobic TRB CDR3s in CXCR3-positive than in CXCR3-negative naive cells.

No antigen is known for these receptors. With UMI labels, 5' RACE was used to prepare the TRB cDNA libraries. No DNA is given; TCRdb re-called the 5' RACE reads and lists each CDR3 protein once. The sample data list some 68,000 distinct CDR3 sequences. Sequencing was done on a sample of naive CXCR3+ CD8+ T cells from blood. As for subset: CD45RO-CCR7+CD27+CD95- naive CD8+ T cells expressing CXCR3 (TNR3+). Every receptor here comes from a human donor in good health. Some clones in this sample may be carry-over from other donors' samples.

The chain couples TRBV9 to TRBJ2-7; as DNA is missing, the TRBD1 call by TCRdb cannot be tested. This CDR3 is built from 13 residues. Per germline, CDR1 SGDLS and CDR2 YYNGEE. The CDR3 sequence is CASSPEGEYEQYF.

The chain has TRBV29-1 and TRBJ1-2; TCRdb gives TRBD1 as the D gene, but with no DNA this cannot be confirmed. This CDR3 is built from 11 residues. Germline V gives CDR1 SQVTM, CDR2 ANQGSEA. The CDR3 spells CSVRIRGGYTF.

This chain's CDR3 is CSAYETGGWAQFF. The chain uses TRBV20-1 and TRBJ2-1; TCRdb outputs TRBD1, but without DNA this stays unchecked. This CDR3 has 13 amino acids. CDR1 is DFQATT, CDR2 SNEGSKA, per germline (reference sequence).

The rearrangement joins TRBV7-9 to TRBJ2-2. Germline values: CDR1 SEHNR, CDR2 FQNEAQ (reference sequence). The CDR3 contains 14 residues. CDR3 protein: CASSLVRRPGELFF.

V and J are TRBV6-6 and TRBJ2-2; the D gene TCRdb calls, TRBD1, cannot be checked with no DNA. The length of the CDR3 is 12 residues. Germline CDR1 MNHNY, CDR2 SVGAGI (reference sequence). CDR3 residues: CASPTVTGELFF.

The chain combines TRBV7-9 with TRBJ1-6; the TCRdb call, TRBD1, lacks DNA for checking. CDR1 is SEHNR, CDR2 FQNEAQ, per germline (reference sequence). The CDR3 runs 15 residues. CDR3 protein: CASSRAAQGNSPLHF.

J is TRBJ1-2 and V is TRBV7-8; there is no DNA to check the TCRdb D call of TRBD1. This CDR3 spans 12 amino acids. Germline assignment: CDR1 SGHVS and CDR2 FQNEAQ. CDR3 loop: CASSSQGEGYTF.

The rearrangement links TRBV29-1 to TRBJ2-1. Germline V gene data show CDR1 as SQVTM and CDR2 as ANQGSEA. The CDR3 contains 16 residues. The CDR3 loop reads CSVESRQWTPYNEQFF.

The CDR3 loop is CASRIAGGGPDTQYF. The chain combines TRBV27 with TRBJ2-3; the TCRdb D gene call, TRBD2, has no DNA to confirm it. The CDR3 runs 15 residues. Germline V gives CDR1 MNHEY, CDR2 SMNVEV (reference sequence).

The V call is TRBV7-2, the J call TRBJ1-2. CDR3 length: 16 residues. Germline V gene data show CDR1 as SGHTA and CDR2 as FQGNSA. CDR3 loop: CASSLEGGTTNYGYTF.

The chain recombines TRBV6-5 with TRBJ2-5; TCRdb picks TRBD1, but there is no DNA to check that call. The length of the CDR3 is 14 residues. Germline loops: CDR1 MNHEY, CDR2 SVGAGI. The CDR3 loop reads CASSLGQGGQTQYF.

V gene TRBV29-1 combines with J gene TRBJ2-7; TCRdb's D call, TRBD2, is unchecked because there is no DNA. The CDR3 extends over 18 amino acids. Germline values: CDR1 SQVTM, CDR2 ANQGSEA. The CDR3 reads CSVEGAGTSGGATYEQYF.

This chain uses TRBV29-1 with TRBJ2-3; without DNA, the TCRdb call of TRBD2 cannot be checked. From germline, CDR1 is SQVTM and CDR2 ANQGSEA. The CDR3 is made up of 14 amino acids. CDR3 residues: CSVDDGAGRDPQYF.

The chain recombines TRBV18 with TRBJ2-5. Germline V gene data show CDR1 as KGHSH and CDR2 as LQKENI. The CDR3 extends over 14 amino acids. The CDR3 protein is CASSLAGDGETQYF. The entire variable domain, with the rest obtained from reference TRBV18 and TRBJ2-5, is as follows: NAGVMQNPRHLVRRRGQEARLRCSPMKGHSHVYWYRQLPEEGLKFMVYLQKENIIDESGMPKERFSAEFPKEGPSILRIQQVVRGDSAAYFCASSLAGDGETQYFGPGTRLLVL.

The chain joins TRBV5-6 to TRBJ1-5. The CDR3 sequence is 13 residues long. CDR1 and CDR2 (germline): SGHDT, YYEEEE. CDR3 region: CASSLLGNQPQHF.

V is TRBV29-1 and J is TRBJ2-7; TCRdb picks TRBD2, but there is no DNA to check that call. Germline V gene lookup returns CDR1 SQVTM and CDR2 ANQGSEA. This CDR3 is 12 amino acids long. CDR3 amino acids: CSVDGQGQEQYF.